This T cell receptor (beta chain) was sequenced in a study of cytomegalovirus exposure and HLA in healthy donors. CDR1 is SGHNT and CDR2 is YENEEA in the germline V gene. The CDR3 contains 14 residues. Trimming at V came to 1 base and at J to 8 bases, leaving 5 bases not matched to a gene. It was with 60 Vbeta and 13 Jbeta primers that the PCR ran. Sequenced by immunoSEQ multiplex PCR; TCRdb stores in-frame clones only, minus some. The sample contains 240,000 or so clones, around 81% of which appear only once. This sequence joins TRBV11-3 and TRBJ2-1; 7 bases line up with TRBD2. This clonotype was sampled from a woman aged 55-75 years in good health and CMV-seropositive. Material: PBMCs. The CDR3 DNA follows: TGTGCCAGCAGCTTAGGGGCTAGCGGCCATGAGCAGTTCTTC. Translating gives CASSLGASGHEQFF.